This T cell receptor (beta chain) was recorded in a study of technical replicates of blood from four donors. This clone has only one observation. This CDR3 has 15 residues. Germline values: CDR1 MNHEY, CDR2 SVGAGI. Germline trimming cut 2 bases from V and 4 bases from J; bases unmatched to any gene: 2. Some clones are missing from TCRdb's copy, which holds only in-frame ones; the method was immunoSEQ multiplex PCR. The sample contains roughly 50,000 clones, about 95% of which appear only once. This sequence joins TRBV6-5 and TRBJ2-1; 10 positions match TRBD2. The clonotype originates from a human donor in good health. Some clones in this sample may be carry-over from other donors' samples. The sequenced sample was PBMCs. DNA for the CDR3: TGTGCCAGCAGTTACAGAGCGGGGGGGTACAATGAGCAGTTCTTC. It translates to CASSYRAGGYNEQFF.